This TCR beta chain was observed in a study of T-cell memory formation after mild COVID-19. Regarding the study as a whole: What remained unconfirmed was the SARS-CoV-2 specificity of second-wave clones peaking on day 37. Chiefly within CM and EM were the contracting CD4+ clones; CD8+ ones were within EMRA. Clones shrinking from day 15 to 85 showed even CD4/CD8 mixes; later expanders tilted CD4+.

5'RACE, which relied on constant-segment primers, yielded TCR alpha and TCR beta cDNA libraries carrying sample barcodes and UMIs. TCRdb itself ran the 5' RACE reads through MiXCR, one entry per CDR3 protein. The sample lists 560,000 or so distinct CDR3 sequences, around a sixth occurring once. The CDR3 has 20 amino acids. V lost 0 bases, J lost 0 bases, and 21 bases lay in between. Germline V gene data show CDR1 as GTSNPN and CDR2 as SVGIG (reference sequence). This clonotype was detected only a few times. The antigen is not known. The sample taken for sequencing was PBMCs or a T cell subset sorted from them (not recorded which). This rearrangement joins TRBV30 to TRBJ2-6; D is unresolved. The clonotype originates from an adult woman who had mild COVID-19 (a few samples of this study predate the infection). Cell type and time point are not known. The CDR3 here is CAWSVSSLGFGLSGANVLTF. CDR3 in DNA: TGTGCCTGGAGTGTAAGCTCCCTGGGGTTCGGGCTCTCTGGGGCCAACGTCCTGACTTTC. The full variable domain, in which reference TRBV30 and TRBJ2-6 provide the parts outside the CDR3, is SQTIHQWPATLVQPVGSPLSLECTVEGTSNPNLYWYRQAAGRGLQLLFYSVGIGQISSEVPQNLSASRPQDRQFILSSKKLLLSDSGFYLCAWSVSSLGFGLSGANVLTFGAGSRLTVL.